What follows describes a single T cell receptor beta chain. What it binds is not known. This record belongs to a study of T cell responses to AZD1222 COVID-19 vaccine. Per the germline V gene, CDR1 is MNHEY and CDR2 is SVGAGI. V lost 6 bases to trimming and J lost 7 bases, with 6 bases between them. This CDR3 has 11 amino acids. Findings of the study overall: White British people made up most donors, females outnumbered males, and clonal diversity was possibly underestimated. In the spike-specific TCR repertoire, nearly half reportedly target unmutated variant regions. Spike-specific TCR breadth and depth both grew after two AZD1222 doses.

TCRdb keeps only in-frame clones here, not all; method: immunoSEQ multiplex PCR. This sample has about 59,000 clones, with around 84% found just once. The material sequenced was peripheral blood, taken on day 0 of AZD1222 vaccination. The rearrangement links TRBV6-5 to TRBJ2-2, with D hard to call. The receptor was derived from an adult in good health. In DNA form, the CDR3 reads TGTGCCAGCAGACGAGTCGGGGAGCTGTTTTTT. Translated, it gives CASRRVGELFF.